One and the same sample provided the 10 T cell receptor beta chains below, sequenced in a study of T cell clonality in common variable immunodeficiency. The repertoire was sequenced with immunoSEQ multiplex PCR; TCRdb's copy has only in-frame clones and lacks some. Listed for the sample are tens of thousands of clones, none seen a single time. The sample comprised peripheral blood mononuclear cells. These receptors were obtained from a person aged 18 to 70 in good health.

This clone occurred many times. The sequenced fragment ends 3 residues before the CDR3 boundary, so the rest is inferred from the germline J gene. The V call is TRBV19, the J call TRBJ1-5; no definite D call. Trimming took 5 bases from V and 0 from J, leaving 17 bases between them. The CDR3 covers 17 residues. Germline V CDR1 and CDR2: LNHDA, SQIVND (reference sequence). Incomplete CDR3 DNA: TGTGCCAGTAGTCCCCAGGTGGCGCGCCATAGCAATCAGCCC. Its translation is CASSPQVARHSNQP. The CDR3 reads in full as CASSPQVARHSNQPQHF.

At least ten counts were recorded for this clone. The read ends 3 residues shy of where the CDR3 ends; the end is completed using the germline J gene. The V gene is TRBV12-3 or TRBV12-4, the J gene TRBJ1-1, with D maybe TRBD1 (6 bases). This CDR3 has 12 residues. Deletions cut 3 bases from V and 6 bases from J, with 8 bases between. The covered CDR3 bases are TGTGCCAGCAGTTTTGGGGGCCCTGAA. Encoded protein: CASSFGGPE. The CDR3, in full, reads CASSFGGPEAFF.

At least ten counts were recorded for this clone. The read finishes 3 residues shy of the CDR3 end, and the germline J gene is used to complete it. The chain links TRBV5-5 to TRBJ1-1; 7 bases are shared with TRBD1. This CDR3 is 13 amino acids long. From germline, CDR1 is SGHKS and CDR2 YYEKEE (reference sequence). Germline trimming cut 4 bases from V and 4 bases from J; bases unmatched to any gene: 4. CDR3 protein: CASSHDRVTEAFF. The part of the CDR3 DNA that was read is TGTGCCAGCAGCCACGACAGGGTCACTGAA.

This clone was recorded at least ten times. Read coverage stops 3 residues before the CDR3 terminus; the germline J gene supplies the remainder. The genes are TRBV2 and TRBJ2-5, with 7 bases that match TRBD1. CDR1 is SNHLY, CDR2 FYNNEI, per germline. This CDR3 comprises 15 residues. Trimming cost V 7 bases and J 2 bases; bases outside gene matches: 10. CDR3 DNA, as far as it was read: TGTGCCAGCATGAGGGACAGTGGAACTCAAGAGACC. Protein product: CASMRDSGTQET. The entire CDR3 sequence reads CASMRDSGTQETQYF.

This clone has a handful of counts. The sequence runs out 3 residues before the end of the CDR3; the remainder is reconstructed from the germline J gene. This rearrangement joins TRBV19 to TRBJ2-1, with TRBD2 identical over 14 bases. CDR1 is LNHDA and CDR2 is SQIVND in the germline V gene (reference sequence). The CDR3 has 18 residues. V lost 4 bases, J lost 7 bases, and 12 bases stayed unmatched. Partial CDR3 DNA: TGTGCCAGTAGTACCTACTTAGGACTAGCGGGAGGTAGTAATGAG. Its translation: CASSTYLGLAGGSNE. The entire CDR3 reads CASSTYLGLAGGSNEQFF.

Many counts were recorded for this clone. Read data end 3 residues before the CDR3 end; the end is taken from the germline J gene. The V gene is TRBV10-3, the J gene TRBJ1-5, with D unresolved. The CDR3 spans 13 residues. The V end was cut by 8 bases, the J end by 5 bases, with 13 bases between. Germline V gene data show CDR1 as ENHRY and CDR2 as SYGVKD. The CDR3 is CAIAFGEDQPQHF. CDR3 DNA (partial): TGTGCCATCGCCTTCGGGGAGGATCAGCCC.

This clone occurred many times. The read falls 3 residues short of the CDR3 end, and the missing part is taken from the germline J gene. This chain connects TRBV6-2 or TRBV6-3 to TRBJ2-7; D may be TRBD1 (6 bases). Germline V CDR1 and CDR2: MNHEY, SVGEGT. The CDR3 runs 16 residues. V was trimmed by 0 bases and J by 4 bases, leaving 16 bases between them. CDR3 protein: CASSYSGLQGSYEQYF. The CDR3 DNA, read in part, is TGTGCCAGCAGTTACTCGGGTTTACAGGGTTCTTACGAG.

This clone was observed at least ten times. The CDR3 region is CASRPLTSGATSTDTQYF. The sequenced CDR3 bases are TGTGCCAGTAGGCCTTTGACTAGCGGGGCAACTAGCACAGATACG. The V and J genes are TRBV19 and TRBJ2-3, with 11 positions matching TRBD2. Read coverage stops 3 residues before the CDR3 terminus; the germline J gene supplies the remainder. The CDR3 sequence is 18 residues long. Losses at the gene ends were 6 bases for V and 0 bases for J; bases not matched to a gene: 11. Looked up from germline, CDR1 is LNHDA and CDR2 is SQIVND (reference sequence). Complete variable domain (other parts from reference TRBV19 and TRBJ2-3): DGGITQSPKYLFRKEGQNVTLSCEQNLNHDAMYWYRQDPGQGLRLIYYSQIVNDFQKGDIAEGYSVSREKKESFPLTVTSAQKNPTAFYLCASRPLTSGATSTDTQYFGPGTRLTVL.

This clone was picked up many times. The read ends 3 residues before the CDR3 terminus; that terminus is restored from the germline J gene. V usage is TRBV6-2 or TRBV6-3 and J usage is TRBJ1-2; 7 nucleotides line up with TRBD1. There are 11 residues in the CDR3. Germline V CDR1 and CDR2: MNHEY, SVGEGT. The CDR3 protein is CASSTGQAYTF. The sequenced part of the CDR3 DNA is TGTGCCAGCAGTACCGGACAGGCC.

This clone was counted many times. The read gets to within 3 residues of the CDR3 end, and the germline J gene fills in the rest. The chain carries TRBV7-2 and TRBJ1-3; no clear D gene. Per the germline V gene, CDR1 is SGHTA and CDR2 is FQGNSA. CDR3 length: 14 residues. Trimming shortened V by 5 bases and J by 4 bases, and 12 bases separated the two germline ends. The CDR3 DNA, read in part, is TGTGCCAGCAGCCCCGCCCAGGCGGGAAACACC. Protein: CASSPAQAGNT. The entire CDR3 reads CASSPAQAGNTIYF. The full variable domain, its missing parts supplied by reference TRBV7-2 and TRBJ1-3, is GAGVSQSPSNKVTEKGKDVELRCDPISGHTALYWYRQSLGQGLEFLIYFQGNSAPDKSGLPSDRFSAERTGGSVSTLTIQRTQQEDSAVYLCASSPAQAGNTIYFGEGSWLTVV.